This T cell receptor (beta chain) was sequenced during a study of blood T cell repertoires in COVID-19. As for the study in general: Samples came from the United States, Italy and Spain, spanning acute and convalescent COVID-19. PBMCs, B-cell-depleted T cells, or T cells provided the cDNA or gDNA that made up the material.

Under the authors' procedure: Reference gene primer amplification yielded estimated nucleated cell counts. Here immunoSEQ multiplex PCR was the method, and the copy in TCRdb shows in-frame clones only, minus some. V, J and clone size are taken as reported in that table, and D and trimming were inferred from the DNA itself. This table has about 220,000 clones, about 85% appearing once. The CDR3 spans 14 residues. The junction had 3 bases not matched to a gene; V was cut back by 6 bases and J by 2 bases. CDR1 is MNHNY and CDR2 is SVGAGI in the germline V gene (reference sequence). The chain employs TRBV6-6 and TRBJ2-7, with 11 bases aligning to TRBD2. The origin of this receptor is a man aged 35-49 years with acute or convalescent COVID-19. Material for sequencing was peripheral blood. CDR3 region: CASSIAGGTYEQYF. CDR3 coding DNA: TGTGCCAGCAGCATAGCGGGAGGGACCTACGAGCAGTACTTC.